Below, 24 T cell receptor beta chains from the same sample are listed, as sequenced in a study of technical replicates of blood from several donors. Produced via immunoSEQ multiplex PCR; TCRdb's table is partial and in-frame only. The sample shows under 100,000 clones, around 95% of them seen only once. The material sequenced was T cells isolated from PBMCs. The receptors come from a human donor in good health.

J is TRBJ1-2 and V is TRBV30, with 7 bases fitting TRBD1. The CDR3 is 13 amino acids. Germline V gene data show CDR1 as GTSNPN and CDR2 as SVGIG (reference sequence). CDR3 sequence (DNA): TGTGGTATGGATCCTCAGGACAGGAATGGCTACACCTTC. Its protein is CGMDPQDRNGYTF.

The chain combines TRBV9 with TRBJ2-2, with 9 nucleotides matching TRBD1. Germline V gene data show CDR1 as SGDLS and CDR2 as YYNGEE. This CDR3 has 15 residues. V trimming: 6 bases; J trimming: 6 bases; junction bases outside the gene matches: 9. CDR3 amino acids: CASTRGTGYPGELFF. In nucleotides, the CDR3 is TGTGCCAGCACCAGAGGGACAGGGTATCCCGGGGAGCTGTTTTTT.

The gene calls are TRBV28 and TRBJ2-5; the match to TRBD2 covers 11 bases. Germline CDR1 reads MDHEN; CDR2 reads SYDVKM. This CDR3 spans 16 amino acids. J lost 2 bases, V lost 5 bases, and 7 bases had no gene match. This chain's CDR3 is CASSPTSGGNQETQYF. CDR3 nucleotide sequence: TGTGCCAGCAGTCCTACTAGCGGGGGAAATCAAGAGACCCAGTACTTC.

This sequence joins TRBV7-9 and TRBJ1-1; tentative D call: TRBD1 (6 bases). Between the trimmed V and J ends, which lost 0 bases and 3 bases, there was a span of 8 bases. Looked up from germline, CDR1 is SEHNR and CDR2 is FQNEAQ (reference sequence). CDR3 size: 14 residues. CDR3 DNA sequence: TGTGCCAGCAGCTTAGCCCCAGGGGACACTGAAGCTTTCTTT. Translating gives CASSLAPGDTEAFF.

The chain combines TRBV13 with TRBJ2-5, with D hard to call. Germline-derived CDR1 and CDR2 are PRHDT and FYEKMQ (reference sequence). CDR3 length: 13 amino acids. V shed 7 bases and J shed 1 base, with 10 bases lying between them. CDR3 nucleotide sequence: TGTGCCAGCACAGTCAGAACCCAAGAGACCCAGTACTTC. Translated: CASTVRTQETQYF.

The rearrangement joins TRBV2 to TRBJ1-2; maybe TRBD1 (6 bases). The germline V gene encodes CDR1 SNHLY and CDR2 FYNNEI. V lost 5 bases to trimming and J lost 5 bases, with 12 bases between them. The CDR3 spans 13 residues. CDR3 nucleotide sequence: TGTGCCAGCAGTCTAGGACAGAGTTATGGCTACACCTTC. It encodes CASSLGQSYGYTF.

The chain uses TRBV7-8 and TRBJ1-2, with 9 bases aligning to TRBD1. Losses at the gene ends were 5 bases for V and 2 bases for J; bases not matched to a gene: 6. Germline lookup yields CDR1 SGHVS and CDR2 FQNEAQ. The CDR3 loop spans 15 amino acids. CDR3 amino acids: CASSHSGTGNYGYTF. CDR3 in DNA: TGTGCCAGCAGCCACTCCGGGACAGGGAACTATGGCTACACCTTC.

The V call is TRBV9, the J call TRBJ2-7; 8 bases align to TRBD1. This CDR3 spans 14 amino acids. Looked up from germline, CDR1 is SGDLS and CDR2 is YYNGEE. J lost 0 bases, V lost 4 bases, and 3 bases had no gene match. CDR3 in DNA: TGTGCCAGCAGCTCCGGACAGGGCTCCTACGAGCAGTACTTC. It codes for CASSSGQGSYEQYF.

The rearrangement uses TRBV29-1 and TRBJ1-1, with 10 bases aligning to TRBD1. The CDR3 has 12 amino acids. V trimming: 6 bases; J trimming: 7 bases; junction bases outside the gene matches: 5. The germline V gene has CDR1 SQVTM and CDR2 ANQGSEA. The CDR3 loop is CSVDRGRNEAFF. In nucleotides, the CDR3 is TGCAGCGTGGACAGGGGGAGGAATGAAGCTTTCTTT.

V usage is TRBV29-1 and J usage is TRBJ2-7; 9 nucleotides match TRBD1. The CDR3 extends over 15 amino acids. CDR1 and CDR2 from the germline V gene are SQVTM and ANQGSEA. V gave up 6 bases and J gave up 1 base; unmatched junction bases: 10. The CDR3 DNA is TGCAGCGTCCAAAGGACAGGGGCAATTTCCTACGAGCAGTACTTC. Translation: CSVQRTGAISYEQYF.

The chain employs TRBV11-2 and TRBJ1-4, with no clear D. CDR3 length: 12 residues. The V and J ends lost 5 bases and 8 bases respectively, with 9 bases between them. Per germline, CDR1 SGHAT and CDR2 FQNNGV. CDR3 nucleotide sequence: TGTGCCAGCAGCCGCGGGGAGGAAAAACTGTTTTTT. Translation gives CASSRGEEKLFF.

The chain carries TRBV29-1 and TRBJ2-4, with 8 bases aligning to TRBD1. Trimming took 5 bases from V and 6 from J; bases not matched to a gene: 6. CDR3 length: 13 residues. Germline V gene data show CDR1 as SQVTM and CDR2 as ANQGSEA. The CDR3 region is CSVQDRVANIQYF. The CDR3 nucleotides are TGCAGCGTTCAGGACAGGGTTGCAAACATTCAGTACTTC.

This chain links TRBV6-6 with TRBJ2-5; 7 bases fit TRBD2. Germline trimming cut 5 bases from V and 2 bases from J; bases unmatched to any gene: 8. The germline gives CDR1 MNHNY, CDR2 SVGAGI (reference sequence). The length of the CDR3 is 15 residues. In DNA, the CDR3 is TGTGCCAGCAGTGACCTGAAGGGAGGGCAAGAGACCCAGTACTTC. This sequence encodes CASSDLKGGQETQYF.

The gene calls are TRBV5-4 and TRBJ2-7; D unresolved. Germline V gene data show CDR1 as SGHNT and CDR2 as YYREEE (reference sequence). The CDR3 sequence is 12 residues long. Trimming took 2 bases from V and 2 from J, leaving 5 bases between them. CDR3 coding DNA: TGTGCCAGCAGCTTTAATGCCTACGAGCAGTACTTC. The encoded protein is CASSFNAYEQYF.

The sample holds one count of this clone. V gene TRBV19 combines with J gene TRBJ1-5; D gene unclear. This CDR3 has 13 residues. CDR1 and CDR2 from the germline V gene are LNHDA and SQIVND (reference sequence). Trimming removed 1 base at V and 3 bases at J, with 4 bases between. The CDR3 DNA is TGTGCCAGTAGTATAGTTATCAATCAGCCCCAGCATTTT. Translation gives CASSIVINQPQHF.

The genes are TRBV28 and TRBJ1-1; 7 bases match TRBD1. The V gene's germline CDR1 is MDHEN and CDR2 SYDVKM. Trimming took 3 bases from V and 3 from J; bases not matched to a gene: 1. The CDR3 spans 13 residues. The CDR3 loop reads CASSLGQYTEAFF. CDR3 nucleotides: TGTGCCAGCAGTTTGGGACAGTACACTGAAGCTTTCTTT.

The gene calls are TRBV9 and TRBJ1-1; D is possibly TRBD1 (5 bases). The CDR3 has 13 amino acids. Germline loops: CDR1 SGDLS, CDR2 YYNGEE. The V and J ends lost 0 bases and 11 bases respectively, with 14 bases between them. The CDR3 sequence: CASSVGRGSLAFF. CDR3 DNA sequence: TGTGCCAGCAGCGTAGGACGGGGGTCCTTGGCTTTCTTT. The variable domain in full, with the rest retrieved from reference TRBV9 and TRBJ1-1, is DSGVTQTPKHLITATGQRVTLRCSPRSGDLSVYWYQQSLDQGLQFLIQYYNGEERAKGNILERFSAQQFPDLHSELNLSSLELGDSALYFCASSVGRGSLAFFGQGTRLTVV.

The chain combines TRBV4-1 with TRBJ2-5; D is unresolved. The germline CDR1 and CDR2 sequences are MGHRA and YSYEKL. V lost 1 base and J lost 2, with 8 bases in between. CDR3 length: 14 amino acids. The CDR3 is CASSQGTEQETQYF. DNA for the CDR3: TGCGCCAGCAGCCAAGGAACAGAGCAAGAGACCCAGTACTTC.

CDR3 sequence (DNA): TGTGCCAGCAGTCTAGGACAGACACCCTACGAGCAGTACTTC. It is translated as CASSLGQTPYEQYF. J is TRBJ2-7 and V is TRBV6-5; D might be TRBD1 (6 bases). The germline V gene has CDR1 MNHEY and CDR2 SVGAGI. The CDR3 totals 14 residues. V was trimmed by 5 bases and J by 2 bases, leaving 13 bases between them.

V and J are TRBV7-3 and TRBJ2-7, with D maybe TRBD2 (6 bases). This CDR3 has 12 amino acids. Looked up from germline, CDR1 is SGHTA and CDR2 is FQGTGA. Deletions cut 3 bases from V and 3 bases from J, with 6 bases between. The CDR3 region is CASSLDYYEQYF. In DNA form, the CDR3 reads TGTGCCAGCAGCTTGGACTACTACGAGCAGTACTTC.

J is TRBJ2-7 and V is TRBV7-2; perhaps TRBD2 as D (5 bases). With 5 bases removed from V and 3 bases from J, the gap between germline ends came to 17 bases. The CDR3 has 15 residues. Germline-derived CDR1 and CDR2 are SGHTA and FQGNSA. Written as DNA, the CDR3 is TGTGCCAGCAGCCCAATGACCGGGATTTACTACGAGCAGTACTTC. Its protein product is CASSPMTGIYYEQYF.

This chain links TRBV4-2 with TRBJ2-1; 7 nucleotides line up with TRBD1. Germline CDR1 is LGHNA and CDR2 is YNFKEQ. V shed 3 bases, J shed 6 bases, and the junction held 14 bases outside the gene matches. The CDR3 extends over 17 amino acids. CDR3: CASSHDSGTENPNEQFF. CDR3 in DNA: TGTGCCAGCAGCCATGACTCCGGGACAGAAAATCCCAATGAGCAGTTCTTC.

This chain uses TRBV6-5 with TRBJ2-1; TRBD1 matches 7 bases. Looked up from germline, CDR1 is MNHEY and CDR2 is SVGAGI. The junction had 5 bases not matched to a gene; V was cut back by 0 bases and J by 3 bases. The CDR3 loop spans 16 amino acids. The CDR3, as DNA: TGTGCCAGCAGTTACTCCGGGACAGAAGGCTACAATGAGCAGTTCTTC. Residues: CASSYSGTEGYNEQFF.

This rearrangement joins TRBV11-2 to TRBJ2-1; D unclear. Trimming took off 0 bases at V and 10 bases at J, with 10 bases between the two ends. In germline, CDR1 is SGHAT, CDR2 FQNNGV. The CDR3 extends over 13 amino acids. In DNA form, the CDR3 reads TGTGCCAGCAGCTTAGATCCCCCAGTCGAGCAGTTCTTC. This translates into CASSLDPPVEQFF.